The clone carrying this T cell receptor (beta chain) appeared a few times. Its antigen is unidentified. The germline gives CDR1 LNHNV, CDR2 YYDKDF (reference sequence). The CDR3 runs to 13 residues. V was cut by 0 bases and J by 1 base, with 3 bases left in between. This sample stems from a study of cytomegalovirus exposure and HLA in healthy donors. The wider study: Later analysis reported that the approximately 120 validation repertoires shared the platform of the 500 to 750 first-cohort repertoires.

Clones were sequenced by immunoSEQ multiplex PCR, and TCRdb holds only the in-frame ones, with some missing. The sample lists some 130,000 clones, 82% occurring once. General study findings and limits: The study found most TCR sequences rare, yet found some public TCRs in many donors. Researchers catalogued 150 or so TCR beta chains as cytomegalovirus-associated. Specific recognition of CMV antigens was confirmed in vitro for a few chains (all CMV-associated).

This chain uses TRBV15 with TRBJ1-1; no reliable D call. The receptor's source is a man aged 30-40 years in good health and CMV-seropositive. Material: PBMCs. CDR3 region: CATSRDGNTEAFF. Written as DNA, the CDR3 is TGTGCCACCAGCAGAGACGGGAACACTGAAGCTTTCTTT.